The 2 T cell receptor beta chains below were found in one sample sequenced in a study of blood T cell repertoires in COVID-19. Sequenced by immunoSEQ multiplex PCR; TCRdb stores in-frame clones only, minus some. The sample comprises more than 300,000 clones, approximately 89% of which are singletons, and under 11% rests with the top ten. The specimen was peripheral blood. These receptors all stem from a woman aged 25 to 45 with COVID-19, enrolled during active disease.

The CDR3, as DNA: TGTGCCTGGAGTGTAGGGCGCCAGGGCCAAGCTTTCTTT. It translates to CAWSVGRQGQAFF. The V and J genes are TRBV30 and TRBJ1-1, with D maybe TRBD1 (5 bases). Between the trimmed V and J ends, which lost 0 bases and 9 bases, there was a span of 14 bases. Germline values: CDR1 GTSNPN, CDR2 SVGIG (reference sequence). This CDR3 contains 13 residues.

The V call is TRBV3-1 (or the pseudogene TRBV3-2), the J call TRBJ1-2; D is uncertain. Per the germline V gene, CDR1 is LGHDT and CDR2 is YNNKEL (reference sequence). The ends were cut back, 4 bases at V and 8 bases at J, with 17 bases in the middle. This CDR3 contains 14 residues. In DNA form, the CDR3 reads TGTGCCAGCAGCCCCGGGAGTTCAACGGGGGGCTACACCTTC. This sequence encodes CASSPGSSTGGYTF.